This is a list of T cell receptor beta chains from one sample in a study of cytomegalovirus exposure and HLA in healthy donors. Clones were sequenced by immunoSEQ multiplex PCR, and TCRdb holds only the in-frame ones, with some missing. This repertoire shows about 200,000 clones, approximately 80% found once; its top ten account for 1.7%. Specimen: PBMCs. The receptors come from a man aged 45-65 years in good health and CMV-seronegative. Each CDR3 is given with its conserved first and last residue. D genes are given only for firm matches. Clone size is not always given. Where it is, it says once, few, many or a class for expanded clones.

size	V	J	D	DNA	CDR3
-	TRBV29-1	TRBJ1-1	TRBD1	TGCAGCGTTGGACAGGGAAACACTGAAGCTTTCTTT	CSVGQGNTEAFF
-	TRBV7-9	TRBJ2-1	TRBD1	TGTTCCAGCAGCCCCTCGGGACAGCGAAGCTCCTACAATGAGCAGTTCTTC	CSSSPSGQRSSYNEQFF
-	TRBV7-3	TRBJ2-1	-	TGTGCCAGCAGCTTTACCCTAATCCCCAATGAGCAGTTCTTC	CASSFTLIPNEQFF
-	TRBV6-6	TRBJ2-5	-	TGTGCCAGCAGTAGTAGGGGAGAGACCCAGTACTTC	CASSSRGETQYF
-	TRBV5-1	TRBJ2-5	-	TGCGCCAGCAGCTTGGGCCAGATTAGCGAGACCCAGTACTTC	CASSLGQISETQYF
-	TRBV7-3	TRBJ2-3	TRBD2	TGTGCCAGCAGCACATTCGGGAGGACAGATACGCAGTATTTT	CASSTFGRTDTQYF
-	TRBV7-9	TRBJ2-6	TRBD1	TGTGCCAGCAGCTTAGGGGGACAGGGGGGCTCTGGGGCCAACGTCCTGACTTTC	CASSLGGQGGSGANVLTF
-	TRBV5-1	TRBJ2-2	TRBD2	TGCGCCAGCAGCAGGGGACTAGCGGGAGGGCCCACCGGGGAGCTGTTTTTT	CASSRGLAGGPTGELFF
once	TRBV5-4	TRBJ2-7	-	TGTGCCAGCAGCCACTCGGGACAAATGTACGAGCAGTACTTC	CASSHSGQMYEQYF
-	TRBV5-1	TRBJ2-7	-	TGCGCCAGCAGCCCCGCAGGGACCTACGAGCAGTACTTC	CASSPAGTYEQYF
-	TRBV5-1	TRBJ1-1	TRBD1	TGCGCCAGCAGCGGGGGCAGGGGGTCCGCTGAAGCTTTCTTT	CASSGGRGSAEAFF
-	TRBV5-5	TRBJ2-1	TRBD2	TGTGCCAGCAGCGAGGTGGGGAGGGCCAATGAGCAGTTCTTC	CASSEVGRANEQFF
few	TRBV2	TRBJ1-3	-	TGTGCCAGCAGTGATCGGGTTACGAGAAACACCATATATTTT	CASSDRVTRNTIYF
-	TRBV7-2	TRBJ2-1	-	TGTGCCAGCAGCTCCCTAGCGAATGAGCAGTTCTTC	CASSSLANEQFF
-	TRBV27	TRBJ1-1	TRBD1	TGTGCCAGCAGTTTATGGACCGGGACAGGGGGCTCTGGGCCTGAAGCTTTCTTT	CASSLWTGTGGSGPEAFF
-	TRBV5-1	TRBJ2-1	TRBD2	TGCGCCAGCAGCTCCGGACTAGCCGCTAACAATGAGCAGTTCTTC	CASSSGLAANNEQFF
once	TRBV19	TRBJ1-5	-	TGTGCCAGTAGACTAACAGGGCTCAATCAGCCCCAGCATTTT	CASRLTGLNQPQHF
once	TRBV28	TRBJ2-7	TRBD2	TGTGCCAGCAGGGGACTAGCGGGAACGTATTCCTACGAGCAGTACTTC	CASRGLAGTYSYEQYF
-	TRBV28	TRBJ1-1	-	TGTGCCAGCAGTTTAGACAACGGGTGGCGGGACACTGAAGCTTTCTTT	CASSLDNGWRDTEAFF
few	TRBV6-1	TRBJ2-7	TRBD1	TGTGCCAGCAGCCAGGGGACAGGCAGCTCCTACGAGCAGTACTTC	CASSQGTGSSYEQYF
-	TRBV28	TRBJ1-2	-	TGTGCCAGCAGTTTATCTAAGGGAGGTGGCTACACCTTC	CASSLSKGGGYTF
-	TRBV28	TRBJ1-1	-	TGTGCCAGCAGTTTGATGCTCACAAACACTGAAGCTTTCTTT	CASSLMLTNTEAFF
-	TRBV27	TRBJ2-7	TRBD2	TGTGCCAGCAGTTTTGGCGGGAGTAGCTCCTACGAGCAGTACTTC	CASSFGGSSSYEQYF
few	TRBV4-2	TRBJ2-7	-	TGTGCCAGCAGCCAAGATGAAGGGACATTCTACGAGCAGTACTTC	CASSQDEGTFYEQYF
-	TRBV27	TRBJ2-7	TRBD1	TGTGCCAGCAGTTACGGACAGGCGGTACAATACGAGCAGTACTTC	CASSYGQAVQYEQYF
few	TRBV5-1	TRBJ2-1	TRBD2	TGCGCCAGCAGGGGGGGGAGCTCCTACAATGAGCAGTTCTTC	CASRGGSSYNEQFF
-	TRBV9	TRBJ1-1	TRBD1	TGTGCCAGCAGCGTATCGACAGGGACGGAAGCTTTCTTT	CASSVSTGTEAFF
-	TRBV9	TRBJ2-2	TRBD1	TGTGCCAGCGCTAGTTCGGGACAGGTTTCCACCGGGGAGCTGTTTTTT	CASASSGQVSTGELFF
once	TRBV5-4	TRBJ2-7	TRBD1	TGTGCCAGCCGAGTGGACAGGAACTACGAGCAGTACTTC	CASRVDRNYEQYF
-	TRBV6-5	TRBJ2-1	-	TGTGCCAGCACCGAGGGGGGGAACTACAATGAGCAGTTCTTC	CASTEGGNYNEQFF
-	TRBV19	TRBJ2-2	-	TGTGCCAGTACCCCTAGCGCCTTCGCGAACACCGGGGAGCTGTTTTTT	CASTPSAFANTGELFF
once	TRBV4-1	TRBJ2-7	TRBD2	TGCGCCAGCAGGAACTCTAGCGGGAGAATAACTGCCTACGAGCAGTACTTC	CASRNSSGRITAYEQYF
-	TRBV7-8	TRBJ1-2	TRBD1	TGTGCCAGCAGCTCGCAGGGGGCCCCGGGTAACTATGGCTACACCTTC	CASSSQGAPGNYGYTF
-	TRBV6-5	TRBJ1-2	-	TGTGCCAGCAGCGGGACATGGGGCTATGGCTACACCTTC	CASSGTWGYGYTF
-	TRBV28	TRBJ2-1	TRBD2	TGTGCCAGCAGTTCTAGACTAGCGGGCTACTACAATGAGCAGTTCTTC	CASSSRLAGYYNEQFF
-	TRBV30	TRBJ1-5	-	TGTGCCTGGAACCCCGGAGGCAATCAGCCCCAGCATTTT	CAWNPGGNQPQHF
-	TRBV30	TRBJ2-1	-	TGTGCCTGGAGGTGGCCAGGGTACAATGAGCAGTTCTTC	CAWRWPGYNEQFF
-	TRBV18	TRBJ1-5	TRBD1	TGTGCCAGCTCACCAGGACAGGGCGGCAGGCCCCAGCATTTT	CASSPGQGGRPQHF
-	TRBV7-2	TRBJ2-3	-	TGTGCCGTAAAGCCCCGGGTCACAGATACGCAGTATTTT	CAVKPRVTDTQYF
once	TRBV27	TRBJ2-3	TRBD2	TGTGCCAGCAGTCCCTCCGGGACTAGAAGCACAGATACGCAGTATTTT	CASSPSGTRSTDTQYF
-	TRBV27	TRBJ2-7	TRBD1	TGTGCCAGCAGTTTCGTTGGACAGGGGTACGAGCAGTACTTC	CASSFVGQGYEQYF
-	TRBV19	TRBJ1-5	TRBD1	TGTGCCAGTAGTACGACAGGGCAAGGTCAGCCCCAGCATTTT	CASSTTGQGQPQHF
-	TRBV18	TRBJ1-4	TRBD1	TGTGCCAGCTCATTTAAAACCGGGACAGGGGATGAAAAACTGTTTTTT	CASSFKTGTGDEKLFF
-	TRBV5-1	TRBJ1-1	TRBD1	TGCGCCAGCAGCCAGCCTCGGGACAGGGTCGACACTGAAGCTTTCTTT	CASSQPRDRVDTEAFF
once	TRBV5-1	TRBJ2-5	-	TGCGCCAGCAGCCTTACAGGGCCCCAAGAGACCCAGTACTTC	CASSLTGPQETQYF
-	TRBV7-6	TRBJ2-2	-	TGTGCCAGCAGCTTACCGGGAGACGGCACCGGGGAGCTGTTTTTT	CASSLPGDGTGELFF
-	TRBV6-1	TRBJ1-2	-	TGTGCCAGCATACCGGACTCCTTCTATGGCTACACCTTC	CASIPDSFYGYTF
-	TRBV27	TRBJ2-7	TRBD2	TGTGCCAGCAGCTCAAAGGGGAGGGCGGGCTCCTACGAGCAGTACTTC	CASSSKGRAGSYEQYF
-	TRBV7-2	TRBJ1-2	-	TGTGCCAGCAGCCTTGGGGTGGGGAGCGCTGGCTACACCTTC	CASSLGVGSAGYTF
-	TRBV30	TRBJ2-5	-	TGTGCCTGGAGTGCTCGCCAAGAGACCCAGTACTTC	CAWSARQETQYF
-	TRBV19	TRBJ2-1	-	TGTGCCAGTAGTATAGAAGGGGTTGGGTACAATGAGCAGTTCTTC	CASSIEGVGYNEQFF
-	TRBV7-3	TRBJ2-3	-	TGTACCAGCAGCCTCGGACAAAGTAGCACAGATACGCAGTATTTT	CTSSLGQSSTDTQYF
-	TRBV6-6	TRBJ2-3	-	TGTGCCAGCAGGGGGGGAACAGCAAGCACAGATACGCAGTATTTT	CASRGGTASTDTQYF
-	TRBV6-4	TRBJ1-5	TRBD1	TGTGCCAGCAGTGATGGGGACAGGGACGCAGGCAATCAGCCCCAGCATTTT	CASSDGDRDAGNQPQHF
-	TRBV18	TRBJ2-5	TRBD2	TGTGCCAGCTCACCGGGACTAGCAATGGAGACCCAGTACTTC	CASSPGLAMETQYF